This TCR beta chain was found in a study of CD8 T cells in Susac syndrome. The germline V gene encodes CDR1 SGHTA and CDR2 FQGNSA. This CDR3 region has 13 residues. V lost 1 base and J 6 bases, leaving 8 bases between the germline ends. Controls were age- and sex-matched healthy donors. Reverse transcription of about 0.45 to 1 ug RNA was carried out with random hexamers. By means of immunoSEQ multiplex PCR, TCR beta CDR3 spanning 54 Vbeta and 13 Jbeta underwent amplification. TCRdb passed the immunoSEQ multiplex PCR reads through MiXCR, listing each CDR3 protein once. The repertoire holds 150,000 to 200,000 distinct CDR3 sequences, with around 93% as singletons. This clonotype was counted a few times.

The specimen sequenced was CD4+ T cells from PBMCs. This receptor was taken from a human donor in good health. The rearrangement joins TRBV7-2 to TRBJ2-3; D possibly corresponds to TRBD2 (5 bases). The CDR3 DNA sequence: TGTGCCAGCAGCTTAGAGGCTAGCGATACGCAGTATTTT. Protein sequence: CASSLEASDTQYF.